What follows are 14 T cell receptor beta chains derived from one specimen sequenced in a study of early T cells in non-severe SARS-CoV-2 infection. TCRdb reprocessed the 5' RACE reads via MiXCR and lists one record per CDR3 protein. The repertoire has 15,000 to 20,000 distinct CDR3 sequences, 4% to 5.5% of them found once; the top ten carry roughly 7%. The source material was whole blood. Every receptor here comes from an adult who was a healthcare worker with PCR-confirmed SARS-CoV-2 infection or an uninfected control (not recorded which).

This sequence joins TRBV24-1 and TRBJ2-1; 9 positions match TRBD2. Germline lookup yields CDR1 KGHDR and CDR2 SFDVKD. This CDR3 spans 16 amino acids. V was clipped by 3 bases and J by 6 bases; unmatched bases: 8. CDR3 sequence: CATSDQTSGTLNEQFF. The DNA for the CDR3 is TGTGCCACCAGTGATCAGACTAGCGGTACCCTCAATGAGCAGTTCTTC.

The gene calls are TRBV12-3 or TRBV12-4 and TRBJ2-7; D is ambiguous. The CDR3 consists of 16 residues. Between the trimmed V and J ends, which lost 6 bases and 5 bases, there was a span of 23 bases. CDR3 sequence reads: CASSPGGTAWANEQYF. CDR3 sequence (DNA): TGTGCCAGCAGCCCTGGCGGAACGGCATGGGCCAACGAGCAGTACTTC.

Notes on this clonotype: An end of the junction does not agree with germline; a read error may underlie this. V and J are TRBV7-9 and TRBJ1-1; a possible D gene is TRBD1 (5 bases). Germline V gene sequence: CDR1 SEHNR, CDR2 FQNEAQ (reference sequence). The CDR3 spans 17 residues. The CDR3 sequence: CASSLESGHGLNTEAFF. CDR3 bases: TGTGCCAGCAGCTTAGAAAGCGGACACGGTTTGAACACCGAAGCTTTCTTT.

This clonotype is medium-sized within its sample. The V gene is TRBV20-1, the J gene TRBJ1-5; D is unclear. CDR3 length: 13 amino acids. Trimming removed 7 bases at V and 2 bases at J, with 12 bases between. Germline CDR1 DFQATT, CDR2 SNEGSKA (reference sequence). CDR3 nucleotides: TGCAGTGTCGGAGGGAAAGGCAATCAGCCCCAGCATTTT. The encoded protein is CSVGGKGNQPQHF.

This clonotype occurred many times. The chain carries TRBV5-4 and TRBJ2-7, with 8 bases matching TRBD2. The ends lost 0 bases at V and 5 bases at J; junction bases unmatched: 10. Germline-derived CDR1 and CDR2 are SGHNT and YYREEE (reference sequence). This CDR3 is 16 amino acids long. CDR3 sequence: CASSLVRGGRTDEQYV. In DNA, the CDR3 is TGTGCCAGCAGCTTGGTACGGGGCGGGAGGACCGACGAGCAGTACGTC.

This clonotype qualifies as medium-sized. The rearrangement links TRBV20-1 to TRBJ2-4, with 8 bases aligning to TRBD1. CDR3 length: 16 amino acids. Germline V CDR1 and CDR2: DFQATT, SNEGSKA (reference sequence). V lost 5 bases and J lost 0; bases outside the gene matches: 9. CDR3 loop: CSAPKTGDLAKNIQYF. Here the CDR3 DNA reads TGCAGTGCTCCAAAGACAGGGGACCTAGCCAAAAACATTCAGTACTTC.

A note on this clonotype: This may be a read error: a much more frequent sequence differs by one nucleotide. CDR3 in DNA: TGTGCCAGCAGTTACGGCCAAGAGACCGAGTACTTC. Translation: CASSYGQETEYF. J is TRBJ2-5 and V is TRBV6-2 or TRBV6-3, with D unclear. CDR1 and CDR2 (germline): MNHEY, SVGEGT. The CDR3 runs to 12 residues.

The genes are TRBV5-4 and TRBJ1-1; tentative D call: TRBD1 (5 bases). Trimming took 5 bases from V and 4 from J, leaving 12 bases between them. The CDR3 runs 13 residues. The germline V gene has CDR1 SGHNT and CDR2 YYREEE (reference sequence). CDR3 DNA sequence: TGTGCCAGCAGTCCGGTTGGGGGCACTGAAGCTTTCTTT. Protein sequence: CASSPVGGTEAFF.

This clonotype was detected ten times or more. J is TRBJ2-6 and V is TRBV10-1; the match to TRBD1 covers 9 bases. The ends lost 6 bases at V and 0 bases at J; junction bases unmatched: 6. This CDR3 has 17 residues. Germline loops: CDR1 WNHNN, CDR2 SYGVQD (reference sequence). CDR3 DNA sequence: TGCGCCAGCAGCCCCGGGACAGGGACCTCTGGGGCCAACGTCCTGACTTTC. Encoded protein: CASSPGTGTSGANVLTF.

This clonotype was counted many times. The rearrangement uses TRBV24-1 and TRBJ2-1, with 12 bases lining up with TRBD2. The CDR3 is made up of 15 amino acids. CDR1 and CDR2 (germline): KGHDR, SFDVKD. Trimming cost V 3 bases and J 9 bases; bases outside gene matches: 5. DNA for the CDR3: TGTGCCACCAGTGATCTAGCGGGAGGGGGGACTGAGCAGTTCTTC. Translation: CATSDLAGGGTEQFF.

This clonotype was detected a few times. The V gene is TRBV20-1, the J gene TRBJ2-3, with D possibly TRBD2 on 6 matching bases. Germline V gene data show CDR1 as DFQATT and CDR2 as SNEGSKA (reference sequence). The CDR3 runs to 13 residues. Deletions cut 6 bases from V and 6 bases from J, with 16 bases between. Here the CDR3 reads CSAQTSSVDTQYF. As DNA, the CDR3 is TGCAGTGCCCAGACTAGTTCTGTTGATACGCAGTATTTT.

This clonotype was counted a few times. The gene calls are TRBV24-1 and TRBJ2-1; TRBD2 agrees at 10 bases. Germline CDR1 and CDR2: KGHDR and SFDVKD. With V trimmed by 5 bases and J by 7 bases, 7 bases remained unmatched. The CDR3 length is 15 residues. CDR3 sequence reads: CATSAGTSVANEQFF. Here the CDR3 DNA reads TGTGCCACCAGTGCCGGGACTAGCGTTGCTAATGAGCAGTTCTTC.

This clonotype turned up a few times. This chain uses TRBV27 with TRBJ1-1; no clear D. Trimming left V 2 bases short and J 1 base short, with 8 bases between. CDR1 is MNHEY and CDR2 is SMNVEV in the germline V gene (reference sequence). The CDR3 sequence is 14 residues long. DNA of the CDR3: TGTGCCAGCAGTTTACGGTGGCCGAACACTGAAGCTTTCTTT. Encoded protein: CASSLRWPNTEAFF.

The chain is built from TRBV2 and TRBJ2-2; D possibly corresponds to TRBD2 (6 bases). Germline V gene sequence: CDR1 SNHLY, CDR2 FYNNEI. With 10 bases removed from V and 0 bases from J, the gap between germline ends came to 21 bases. The CDR3 length is 17 residues. CDR3 nucleotide sequence: TGTGCCACCTCGGTCCGGCGGGAAACCCCGAACACCGGGGAGCTGTTTTTT. This sequence encodes CATSVRRETPNTGELFF.